A single sample gave rise to the 25 T cell receptor beta chains below, sequenced in a study of blood T cell repertoires in COVID-19. Repertoires were generated with immunoSEQ multiplex PCR, while TCRdb's copy carries only in-frame clones and drops some. The data show under 350,000 clones, roughly nine tenths seen once. The sequenced material came from peripheral blood. These receptors were collected from a woman aged 30 to 39 with COVID-19, enrolled during active disease.

The J gene is TRBJ1-2, the V gene TRBV27, with a possible D match to TRBD1 (6 bases). CDR1 is MNHEY, CDR2 SMNVEV, per germline (reference sequence). The V gene lost 0 bases and the J gene lost 4 bases, with 12 bases spanning the gap. The CDR3 spans 15 residues. The CDR3 coding sequence is TGTGCCAGCAGTTTATCGGGCGGGGGCGCCTATGGCTACACCTTC. The encoded protein is CASSLSGGGAYGYTF.

The V gene is TRBV29-1, the J gene TRBJ1-2, with 8 bases fitting TRBD1. This CDR3 has 13 residues. With 7 bases clipped from V and 0 bases from J, the junction kept 4 bases outside the gene matches. The germline CDR1 and CDR2 sequences are SQVTM and ANQGSEA. The CDR3: CSAPDRANYGYTF. The CDR3 DNA reads TGCAGCGCTCCGGACAGGGCTAACTATGGCTACACCTTC.

The CDR3 bases are TGTGCCAGCAGTAAGACTAGCGGGGAGGCAGATACGCAGTATTTT. It is translated as CASSKTSGEADTQYF. The chain links TRBV6-5 to TRBJ2-3; TRBD2 aligns across 11 bases. Per germline, CDR1 MNHEY and CDR2 SVGAGI. After removal of 5 bases from V and 4 bases from J, the junction contained 5 bases not matched to a gene. This CDR3 comprises 15 residues.

The V and J genes are TRBV7-2 and TRBJ1-4; D perhaps matches TRBD1 (5 bases). Germline V lookup: CDR1 SGHTA, CDR2 FQGNSA. The CDR3 loop spans 16 amino acids. The germline V and J ends were trimmed by 4 bases and 4 bases, with 16 bases remaining between them. The CDR3 DNA follows: TGTGCCAGCAGCTCGGTCTCAGGGAACTTTAATGAAAAACTGTTTTTT. Amino acid sequence: CASSSVSGNFNEKLFF. Based on the CDR3 plus reference TRBV7-2 and TRBJ1-4, the full variable domain is GAGVSQSPSNKVTEKGKDVELRCDPISGHTALYWYRQSLGQGLEFLIYFQGNSAPDKSGLPSDRFSAERTGGSVSTLTIQRTQQEDSAVYLCASSSVSGNFNEKLFFGSGTQLSVL.

This chain links TRBV2 with TRBJ2-5; 7 bases fit TRBD2. Germline CDR1 SNHLY, CDR2 FYNNEI. With V trimmed by 2 bases and J by 2 bases, 5 bases remained unmatched. The CDR3 is 15 residues long. CDR3 protein: CASSEIAGEQETQYF. In nucleotides, the CDR3 is TGTGCCAGCAGTGAAATTGCGGGGGAGCAAGAGACCCAGTACTTC.

The genes are TRBV19 and TRBJ1-2; tentatively, D is TRBD1 (5 bases). The germline gives CDR1 LNHDA, CDR2 SQIVND (reference sequence). The CDR3 is made up of 14 amino acids. V dropped 5 bases and J dropped 1 base, with 11 bases sitting between them. DNA of the CDR3: TGTGCCAGTAGTCCCAGCGACAGTAACTATGGCTACACCTTC. This sequence encodes CASSPSDSNYGYTF.

The chain joins TRBV30 to TRBJ2-3; 9 positions match TRBD2. Germline V gene sequence: CDR1 GTSNPN, CDR2 SVGIG (reference sequence). V dropped 5 bases and J dropped 3; count of bases not matched to a gene: 18. The CDR3 loop spans 18 amino acids. The CDR3 DNA follows: TGTGCCTGGGACCTAAATCTTAGCGGGGGAACTGTTACAGATACGCAGTATTTT. Amino acids: CAWDLNLSGGTVTDTQYF. The full variable domain, its missing parts supplied by reference TRBV30 and TRBJ2-3, is SQTIHQWPATLVQPVGSPLSLECTVEGTSNPNLYWYRQAAGRGLQLLFYSVGIGQISSEVPQNLSASRPQDRQFILSSKKLLLSDSGFYLCAWDLNLSGGTVTDTQYFGPGTRLTVL.

This clone occurred once. This chain connects TRBV2 to TRBJ2-1, with 10 positions matching TRBD2. CDR1 SNHLY and CDR2 FYNNEI come from the germline V gene. The CDR3 runs to 15 residues. V shed 3 bases and J 7 bases; nucleotides not matched to a gene: 6. The CDR3 here is CASSDERGGLNEQFF. In DNA, the CDR3 is TGTGCCAGCAGTGACGAGCGGGGGGGTTTAAATGAGCAGTTCTTC.

This clone was seen once. This chain joins TRBV12-5 and TRBJ2-7; D is possibly TRBD1 (6 bases). This CDR3 region has 12 residues. Germline loops: CDR1 LGHNT, CDR2 FRNRAP. The V end lost 4 bases, the J end lost 2 bases, and 6 bases lay between the germline ends. The CDR3 region has the DNA TGTGCTAGTGGTTGGGGGCCCTACGAGCAGTACTTC. This encodes CASGWGPYEQYF.

In this sample, this clone turned up a few times. This sequence joins TRBV7-2 and TRBJ1-3, with D perhaps TRBD1 (5 bases). This CDR3 region has 15 residues. Per the germline V gene, CDR1 is SGHTA and CDR2 is FQGNSA. V was cut by 5 bases and J by 4 bases, with 15 bases left in between. DNA for the CDR3: TGTGCCAGCAGCCGTGGGGCAGATCTGGGAAACACCATATATTTT. Its translation is CASSRGADLGNTIYF.

The chain links TRBV11-1 to TRBJ2-2; D is possibly TRBD1 (7 bases). Deletions cut 2 bases from V and 6 bases from J, with 10 bases between. This CDR3 is 14 amino acids long. Per germline, CDR1 SGHAT and CDR2 FQDESV (reference sequence). The CDR3 protein is CASSLSGGPGELFF. The DNA for the CDR3 is TGTGCCAGCAGCTTATCAGGGGGGCCCGGGGAGCTGTTTTTT.

The genes are TRBV11-2 and TRBJ2-4, with D possibly matching TRBD1 (6 bases). CDR1 SGHAT and CDR2 FQNNGV come from the germline V gene. V lost 5 bases and J lost 0, with 8 bases in between. This CDR3 spans 14 amino acids. The CDR3 sequence: CASSQGGAKNIQYF. The DNA of the CDR3 is TGTGCCAGCAGCCAAGGGGGAGCCAAAAACATTCAGTACTTC.

The rearrangement uses TRBV28 and TRBJ1-1; D not resolved. The CDR3 contains 14 residues. From germline, CDR1 is MDHEN and CDR2 SYDVKM. Trimming took 6 bases from V and 0 from J, leaving 11 bases between them. The CDR3 spells CASRTPGMNTEAFF. CDR3 in DNA: TGTGCCAGCAGGACTCCGGGGATGAACACTGAAGCTTTCTTT.

The chain uses TRBV29-1 and TRBJ1-2; TRBD1 aligns across 8 bases. CDR3 length equals 12 residues. The germline gives CDR1 SQVTM, CDR2 ANQGSEA. V dropped 4 bases and J dropped 4; count of bases not matched to a gene: 2. The DNA of the CDR3 is TGCAGCGTTGTGGACAGGGTCTATGGCTACACCTTC. This sequence encodes CSVVDRVYGYTF.

This chain joins TRBV6-1 and TRBJ1-3; no reliable D call. V was trimmed by 2 bases and J by 0 bases, leaving 5 bases between them. This CDR3 region has 14 residues. Germline V gene sequence: CDR1 MNHNS, CDR2 SASEGT. The CDR3 DNA is TGTGCCAGCAGTGAATATTACTCTGGAAACACCATATATTTT. Amino acids: CASSEYYSGNTIYF.

This chain links TRBV6-5 with TRBJ2-5; tentatively, D is TRBD2 (6 bases). Germline values: CDR1 MNHEY, CDR2 SVGAGI. CDR3 length equals 13 residues. V shed 6 bases and J shed 5 bases, with 13 bases lying between them. The CDR3 DNA sequence: TGTGCCAGCAGCCAAGATCGGGGGGAGACCCAGTACTTC. It specifies CASSQDRGETQYF.

The CDR3 region has the DNA TGTGCCAGCAACCCATACGGGGTGGGCTACACCTTC. Translating it yields CASNPYGVGYTF. The chain carries TRBV28 and TRBJ1-2, with D unresolved. The length of the CDR3 is 12 residues. V lost 7 bases and J lost 8, with 14 bases in between. CDR1 and CDR2 from the germline V gene are MDHEN and SYDVKM.

J is TRBJ1-1 and V is TRBV9; D is undetermined. Germline V lookup: CDR1 SGDLS, CDR2 YYNGEE. The germline V and J ends were trimmed by 4 bases and 3 bases, with 13 bases remaining between them. The CDR3 runs 14 residues. The CDR3 here is CASSPPTGDTEAFF. CDR3 DNA sequence: TGTGCCAGCAGCCCCCCGACCGGGGACACTGAAGCTTTCTTT.

V is TRBV6-6 and J is TRBJ2-7, with D unresolved. The CDR3 totals 13 residues. Trimming took 2 bases from V and 4 from J, leaving 9 bases between them. Germline CDR1 reads MNHNY; CDR2 reads SVGAGI (reference sequence). CDR3 nucleotide sequence: TGTGCCAGCAGTTACGGGCCCCAGTACGAGCAGTACGTC. Its translation is CASSYGPQYEQYV.

This clone came up a few times. CDR3 protein: CASSQSVARPYGYTF. CDR3 sequence (DNA): TGCGCCAGCAGCCAAAGCGTCGCTAGACCCTATGGCTACACCTTC. V is TRBV4-1 and J is TRBJ1-2; D not resolved. Trimming left V 2 bases short and J 4 bases short, with 14 bases between. The CDR3 sequence is 15 residues long. CDR1 is MGHRA and CDR2 is YSYEKL in the germline V gene.

The chain has TRBV7-2 and TRBJ1-2; maybe TRBD1 (5 bases). V lost 5 bases and J lost 8, with 18 bases in between. This CDR3 comprises 14 residues. Germline V gene data show CDR1 as SGHTA and CDR2 as FQGNSA. CDR3 loop: CASSPRGGMGGYTF. CDR3 DNA: TGTGCCAGCAGCCCTAGGGGTGGAATGGGGGGCTACACCTTC.

The chain is built from TRBV6-2 or TRBV6-3 and TRBJ2-3; D is ambiguous. Germline lookup yields CDR1 MNHEY and CDR2 SVGEGT. V gave up 0 bases and J gave up 2 bases, with 9 bases separating them. The CDR3 spans 15 residues. CDR3 DNA sequence: TGTGCCAGCAGTTACTCGGGCAGATACACAGATACGCAGTATTTT. Its translation: CASSYSGRYTDTQYF.

The chain combines TRBV28 with TRBJ1-4; D is uncertain. The CDR3 sequence is 16 residues long. Germline assignment: CDR1 MDHEN and CDR2 SYDVKM. The V and J ends lost 9 bases and 3 bases respectively, with 20 bases between them. DNA for the CDR3: TGTGCCAGTGCACCATCAACCCCGGGGTCTAATGAAAAACTGTTTTTT. Amino acids: CASAPSTPGSNEKLFF.

The chain is built from TRBV7-8 and TRBJ2-5; 12 nucleotides align to TRBD2. Looked up from germline, CDR1 is SGHVS and CDR2 is FQNEAQ. Unmatched junction bases numbered 0, after V lost 2 bases and J lost 5 bases. The CDR3 is 14 amino acids. CDR3 nucleotides: TGTGCCAGCAGCTTACTAGCGGGGGGGGAGACCCAGTACTTC. It is translated as CASSLLAGGETQYF.

The chain carries TRBV25-1 and TRBJ1-6; 7 bases are shared with TRBD1. Germline V gene lookup returns CDR1 MGHDK and CDR2 SYGVNS. The V and J ends lost 1 base and 10 bases, in that order; junction bases with no gene match: 7. The CDR3 runs to 15 residues. In DNA form, the CDR3 reads TGTGCCAGCAGTGAATTTAAGGGGGCGAGGTCACCCCTCCACTTT. This sequence encodes CASSEFKGARSPLHF.